This TCR beta chain was sequenced for a study of beta chain features in type 1 diabetes. General study points: The study found moderately but significantly shorter TCRB CDR3s in all four CD4+ subsets of Type 1 diabetes patients.

Of note for this clone: As yet, its antigen is unknown. Other DNA sequences of this sample code for an identical CDR3.

Trimming at V came to 4 bases and at J to 5 bases, leaving 12 bases not matched to a gene. This CDR3 has 16 residues. The germline V gene encodes CDR1 SGHNT and CDR2 YYREEE (reference sequence). Expressed TCRB transcripts were sequenced because the entire RNA isolate underwent reverse transcription. Some clones are missing from TCRdb's copy, which holds only in-frame ones; the method was immunoSEQ multiplex PCR. The table includes 330,000 or so clones, roughly 12% detected once. This receptor was obtained from a woman aged 18-30 years with type 1 diabetes. The chain combines TRBV5-4 with TRBJ2-5, with TRBD2 matching over 9 bases. Material: naive CD4+ T cells from blood. The CDR3 loop is CASSLRASGTGETQYF. CDR3 DNA: TGTGCCAGCAGCCTACGGGCTAGCGGGACGGGTGAGACCCAGTACTTC.